The rows below give T cell receptor beta chains drawn from one sample of a study of blood T cell repertoires in COVID-19. TCRdb's table, derived via immunoSEQ multiplex PCR, lists solely in-frame clones and lacks some. Here the sample spans more than 300,000 clones, more than 90% being singletons. The sample taken for sequencing was PBMCs or T cells enriched from blood (not recorded which). These TCRs come from a woman aged 25 to 39 who had been exposed to COVID-19. The CDR3 runs from the conserved cysteine through the conserved F or W.

TRBJ2-5 | TRBV7-2 | 13 | CASSLARQETQYF
TRBJ2-7 | TRBV6-6 | 16 | CASSGTQRGATYEQYF
TRBJ2-7 | TRBV18 | 14 | CASSPRQGEYEQYF
TRBJ1-1 | TRBV7-3 | 15 | CASSLLPGAGAEAFF
TRBJ2-7 | TRBV7-2 | 14 | CASSPGHASYEQYF
TRBJ1-1 | TRBV27 | 15 | CASSLVGQMNTEAFF
TRBJ2-7 | TRBV7-2 | 14 | CASSQQGTSYEQYF
TRBJ2-3 | TRBV7-9 | 16 | CASSLGDRGRTDTQYF
TRBJ2-2 | TRBV7-9 | 15 | CAAPRGGENTGELFF
TRBJ2-7 | TRBV7-9 | 16 | CASSLGTGTLSYEQYF
TRBJ1-2 | TRBV18 | 16 | CASSPLRDRAHYGYTF
TRBJ1-5 | TRBV7-9 | 14 | CASSWGQGQQPQHF
TRBJ2-1 | TRBV7-8 | 14 | CASSLFSGNNEQFF
TRBJ2-7 | TRBV5-1 | 16 | CASSLVSSGGIDEQYF
TRBJ2-7 | TRBV27 | 16 | CASSLSASRRSYEQYF
TRBJ2-5 | TRBV5-1 | 16 | CASSLAPAGEQETQYF
TRBJ1-2 | TRBV5-1 | 13 | CASSLSVEYGYTF
TRBJ2-5 | TRBV4-2 | 18 | CASSQRWNLYETSETQYF
TRBJ1-5 | TRBV27 | 15 | CASSLTAGVNQPQHF
TRBJ2-7 | TRBV7-8 | 11 | CASSFSYEQYF
TRBJ1-5 | TRBV5-1 | 15 | CASSPGTAGNQPQHF
TRBJ1-2 | TRBV11-1 | 15 | CASSPGLKDLYGYTF
TRBJ2-1 | TRBV21-1 | 17 | CASSTPRRGGSYNEQFF
TRBJ2-6 | TRBV4-3 | 17 | CASSQTYRGGGANVLTF
TRBJ1-1 | TRBV18 | 16 | CASSPFVPGGHTEAFF
TRBJ2-7 | TRBV15 | 15 | CATSRDLGQYYEQYF
TRBJ1-1 | TRBV19 | 16 | CASSSRQVRGGTEAFF
TRBJ2-4 | TRBV19 | 16 | CASRKGGDVAKNIQYF
TRBJ2-7 | TRBV7-6 | 16 | CASSLETGPLLTEQYF
TRBJ1-6 | TRBV6-5 | 13 | CASTGTGVSPLHF
TRBJ2-3 | TRBV12-3/TRBV12-4 | 11 | CASSFRDTQYF
TRBJ2-2 | TRBV6-4 | 17 | CASSDVAGSSPTGELFF
TRBJ2-5 | TRBV18 | 13 | CASRQGVQETQYF
TRBJ2-5 | TRBV5-1 | 13 | CASSSSHQETQYF
TRBJ1-6 | TRBV4-1 | 13 | CASSRQERAPLHF
TRBJ2-5 | TRBV4-1 | 14 | CASSQEAGEETQYF
TRBJ2-6 | TRBV23-1 | 15 | CASSQRGAGANVLTF
TRBJ2-7 | TRBV25-1 | 15 | CASSEVGRATYEQYF
TRBJ1-2 | TRBV4-2 | 14 | CASSQDQKNYGYTF
TRBJ1-6 | TRBV5-1 | 14 | CASSLSRGNSPLHF
TRBJ1-6 | TRBV10-3 | 16 | CAISESRGQRNSPLHF
TRBJ2-1 | TRBV5-4 | 16 | CASSLGGAGQNNEQFF
TRBJ1-3 | TRBV29-1 | 12 | CSVEGSGNTIYF
TRBJ2-7 | TRBV6-5 | 13 | CASVKPGGREQYF
TRBJ1-2 | TRBV6-5 | 16 | CASSYSNLGQVYGYTF
TRBJ2-5 | TRBV6-5 | 14 | CASVEGLGQETQYF
TRBJ1-1 | TRBV5-1 | 15 | CASRRISRVGTEAFF
TRBJ1-5 | TRBV20-1 | 12 | CSASLSNQPQHF
TRBJ2-5 | TRBV18 | 16 | CASSPGLTNPGETQYF
TRBJ2-1 | TRBV4-1 | 15 | CASSQLRETNNEQFF
TRBJ2-5 | TRBV5-4 | 13 | CASSLGVQETQYF
TRBJ1-5 | TRBV4-2 | 12 | CAAGGTRQPQHF
TRBJ2-7 | TRBV3-1/TRBV3-2 | 15 | CASSPPGLTTERQYF
TRBJ1-4 | TRBV25-1 | 15 | CASSDVTVTNEKLFF
TRBJ1-1 | TRBV4-2 | 16 | CASRPRDRGSRTEAFF